Following are 32 T cell receptor beta chains from one sample sequenced in a study of blood T cell repertoires in COVID-19. TCRdb's copy holds only in-frame clones and misses some; the assay was immunoSEQ multiplex PCR. The sample lists more than 250,000 clones; approximately 86% were seen once. The specimen sequenced was peripheral blood. These receptors originate from a human donor in a cohort sampled during active COVID-19.

The chain is built from TRBV7-2 and TRBJ2-5; D is unclear. The CDR3 loop spans 13 amino acids. Trimming took off 2 bases at V and 4 bases at J, with 8 bases between the two ends. Germline CDR1 and CDR2: SGHTA and FQGNSA. The CDR3 loop reads CASSLPRSETQYF. CDR3 DNA sequence: TGTGCCAGCAGCTTACCGCGGTCAGAGACCCAGTACTTC.

This chain joins TRBV2 and TRBJ2-7; a weak D match, TRBD1 (5 bases). Germline loops: CDR1 SNHLY, CDR2 FYNNEI. V was shortened by 8 bases and J by 3 bases, with 14 bases between the two germline ends. The CDR3 totals 13 residues. The DNA of the CDR3 is TGTGCCAGCCTAGACAGACAAGACTACGAGCAGTACTTC. Amino acids: CASLDRQDYEQYF.

This chain uses TRBV5-1 with TRBJ2-3; maybe TRBD2 (5 bases). CDR3 length: 16 amino acids. V dropped 0 bases and J dropped 6 bases, with 17 bases sitting between them. Germline CDR1 reads SGHRS; CDR2 reads YFSETQ. The CDR3 region is CASSLEGLPMTDTQYF. CDR3 bases: TGCGCCAGCAGCTTGGAAGGACTCCCAATGACTGATACGCAGTATTTT.

The chain combines TRBV7-6 with TRBJ2-7; 7 nucleotides line up with TRBD2. CDR1 is SGHVS and CDR2 is FNYEAQ in the germline V gene. The length of the CDR3 is 17 residues. V lost 0 bases, J lost 2 bases, and 10 bases stayed unmatched. CDR3 protein: CASSLALAVLATYEQYF. Here the CDR3 DNA reads TGTGCCAGCAGCTTAGCTCTAGCGGTGCTTGCTACCTACGAGCAGTACTTC. The complete variable domain, with remaining parts taken from reference TRBV7-6 and TRBJ2-7, reads GAGVSQSPRYKVTKRGQDVALRCDPISGHVSLYWYRQALGQGPEFLTYFNYEAQQDKSGLPNDRFSAERPEGSISTLTIQRTEQRDSAMYRCASSLALAVLATYEQYFGPGTRLTVT.

This chain uses TRBV7-2 with TRBJ2-7; D might be TRBD2 (5 bases). This CDR3 spans 16 amino acids. Per germline, CDR1 SGHTA and CDR2 FQGNSA. Trimming took off 2 bases at V and 3 bases at J, with 17 bases between the two ends. CDR3 nucleotide sequence: TGTGCCAGCAGCTTACCCATGGGAGCGGATGTCTACGAGCAGTACTTC. It is translated as CASSLPMGADVYEQYF.

The gene calls are TRBV5-1 and TRBJ2-2, with D perhaps matching TRBD2 (6 bases). In germline, CDR1 is SGHRS, CDR2 YFSETQ. The V end was cut by 5 bases, the J end by 6 bases, with 14 bases between. The CDR3 contains 14 residues. The CDR3 nucleotides are TGCGCCAGCAGTCAGGAGGGTCGGGCCGGGGAGCTGTTTTTT. Translated, it gives CASSQEGRAGELFF.

This clone has only one observation. CDR3 nucleotides: TGTGCCAGCAGTAACCTGGACAGGGGGCGAGCTTTCTTT. Translation: CASSNLDRGRAFF. The genes are TRBV12-3 or TRBV12-4 and TRBJ1-1, with 11 nucleotides matching TRBD1. J gave up 10 bases and V 5 bases, and 6 bases lay outside the gene matches. The CDR3 loop spans 13 amino acids.

This rearrangement joins TRBV9 to TRBJ2-7; TRBD1 aligns across 9 bases. The CDR3 totals 15 residues. Germline V gene lookup returns CDR1 SGDLS and CDR2 YYNGEE. With V trimmed by 3 bases and J by 2 bases, 6 bases remained unmatched. CDR3 amino acids: CASSDRQGGTYEQYF. In nucleotides, the CDR3 is TGTGCCAGCAGCGATCGACAGGGGGGCACCTACGAGCAGTACTTC.

This clone was found once. In nucleotides, the CDR3 is TGTGCCAGCAGCTTGGAGGGCAGGGGATCCGAGCAGTACTTC. This gives the protein CASSLEGRGSEQYF. The chain carries TRBV5-4 and TRBJ2-7, with D maybe TRBD1 (6 bases). V was cut by 0 bases and J by 6 bases, with 13 bases left in between. Looked up from germline, CDR1 is SGHNT and CDR2 is YYREEE (reference sequence). This CDR3 comprises 14 residues.

The chain combines TRBV24-1 with TRBJ1-1; 11 bases agree with TRBD1. V was clipped by 0 bases and J by 11 bases; unmatched bases: 4. The germline CDR1 and CDR2 sequences are KGHDR and SFDVKD. This CDR3 is 14 amino acids long. In DNA form, the CDR3 reads TGTGCCACCAGTGATTTGCCCGGGACAGGGGGGGCTTTCTTT. Translated: CATSDLPGTGGAFF.

This clone has a single count. The chain is built from TRBV11-2 and TRBJ1-4; TRBD1 aligns across 10 bases. CDR3 length equals 14 residues. With V trimmed by 5 bases and J by 8 bases, 5 bases remained unmatched. CDR1 is SGHAT and CDR2 is FQNNGV in the germline V gene. CDR3 sequence (DNA): TGTGCCAGCAGCCTGGGACAGGGGTTGGAAAAACTGTTTTTT. Its protein product is CASSLGQGLEKLFF. The entire variable domain, with the rest obtained from reference TRBV11-2 and TRBJ1-4, is as follows: EAGVAQSPRYKIIEKRQSVAFWCNPISGHATLYWYQQILGQGPKLLIQFQNNGVVDDSQLPKDRFSAERLKGVDSTLKIQPAKLEDSAVYLCASSLGQGLEKLFFGSGTQLSVL.

This chain uses TRBV9 with TRBJ2-7, with D hard to call. CDR1 and CDR2 from the germline V gene are SGDLS and YYNGEE. The ends were cut back, 2 bases at V and 7 bases at J, with 7 bases in the middle. The CDR3 totals 11 residues. The CDR3 nucleotides are TGTGCCAGCAGCGTTCAGTGTGAGCAGTACTTC. It translates to CASSVQCEQYF. Together with reference TRBV9 and TRBJ2-7, the CDR3 gives the full variable domain: DSGVTQTPKHLITATGQRVTLRCSPRSGDLSVYWYQQSLDQGLQFLIQYYNGEERAKGNILERFSAQQFPDLHSELNLSSLELGDSALYFCASSVQCEQYFGPGTRLTVT.

The V gene is TRBV2, the J gene TRBJ2-7; 7 nucleotides align to TRBD2. With 7 bases clipped from V and 0 bases from J, the junction kept 9 bases outside the gene matches. The CDR3 sequence is 15 residues long. Per the germline V gene, CDR1 is SNHLY and CDR2 is FYNNEI. The CDR3 spells CASISWGGDSYEQYF. The CDR3 nucleotides are TGTGCCAGCATCTCCTGGGGAGGGGACTCCTACGAGCAGTACTTC.

This clone was seen once. The V call is TRBV30, the J call TRBJ2-7, with a weak D call TRBD2 (5 bases). This CDR3 region has 11 residues. The germline gives CDR1 GTSNPN, CDR2 SVGIG (reference sequence). Between the trimmed V and J ends, which lost 4 bases and 7 bases, there was a span of 11 bases. CDR3 coding DNA: TGTGCCTGGATAGGACTCTGGGAGCAGTACTTC. Its protein product is CAWIGLWEQYF.

J is TRBJ2-5 and V is TRBV11-3, with a possible D match to TRBD1 (6 bases). This CDR3 has 15 amino acids. CDR1 SGHNT and CDR2 YENEEA come from the germline V gene. V was clipped by 5 bases and J by 5 bases, with 18 bases between them. CDR3 DNA sequence: TGTGCCAGCAGCCACGGACAGACCTTCCGGGAGACCCAGTACTTC. Translated: CASSHGQTFRETQYF.

The DNA of the CDR3 is TGCGCCAGCAGCTTGAACGGACAGCTCAATCAGCCCCAGCATTTT. This codes for CASSLNGQLNQPQHF. The chain has TRBV5-1 and TRBJ1-5, with D perhaps matching TRBD1 (6 bases). Trimming shortened V by 1 base and J by 3 bases, and 11 bases separated the two germline ends. Germline-derived CDR1 and CDR2 are SGHRS and YFSETQ. The CDR3 contains 15 residues. The entire variable domain, with the rest obtained from reference TRBV5-1 and TRBJ1-5, is as follows: KAGVTQTPRYLIKTRGQQVTLSCSPISGHRSVSWYQQTPGQGLQFLFEYFSETQRNKGNFPGRFSGRQFSNSRSEMNVSTLELGDSALYLCASSLNGQLNQPQHFGDGTRLSIL.

The CDR3 DNA sequence: TGTGCCATCAGGACGGACAGGGTCCCCTACGAGCAGTACTTC. This gives the protein CAIRTDRVPYEQYF. This chain joins TRBV10-3 and TRBJ2-7, with 8 positions matching TRBD1. The CDR3 contains 14 residues. With 6 bases clipped from V and 2 bases from J, the junction kept 6 bases outside the gene matches. CDR1 and CDR2 from the germline V gene are ENHRY and SYGVKD.

The rearrangement links TRBV19 to TRBJ1-3, with unresolved D. The CDR3 has 13 residues. The germline V gene encodes CDR1 LNHDA and CDR2 SQIVND (reference sequence). V lost 7 bases and J lost 2, with 9 bases in between. The CDR3 bases are TGTGCCAGTATTCCGGCGGCTGGAAACACCATATATTTT. Translation gives CASIPAAGNTIYF. Variable domain in full (rest from reference TRBV19 and TRBJ1-3): DGGITQSPKYLFRKEGQNVTLSCEQNLNHDAMYWYRQDPGQGLRLIYYSQIVNDFQKGDIAEGYSVSREKKESFPLTVTSAQKNPTAFYLCASIPAAGNTIYFGEGSWLTVV.

The chain has TRBV27 and TRBJ1-2, with a possible D match to TRBD1 (5 bases). CDR3 length: 16 residues. Germline V gene data show CDR1 as MNHEY and CDR2 as SMNVEV (reference sequence). V was shortened by 5 bases and J by 2 bases, with 18 bases between the two germline ends. Here the CDR3 reads CASSPSGGEKNYGYTF. CDR3 in DNA: TGTGCCAGCAGTCCCTCAGGAGGGGAGAAAAACTATGGCTACACCTTC.

The V and J genes are TRBV28 and TRBJ2-2; D is ambiguous. The germline CDR1 and CDR2 sequences are MDHEN and SYDVKM. Trimming took off 4 bases at V and 9 bases at J, with 6 bases between the two ends. CDR3 length equals 11 residues. Here the CDR3 DNA reads TGTGCCAGCAGTTATCACAGGGAGCTGTTTTTT. It encodes CASSYHRELFF. Using reference TRBV28 and TRBJ2-2 for the parts outside the CDR3, the full variable domain is DVKVTQSSRYLVKRTGEKVFLECVQDMDHENMFWYRQDPGLGLRLIYFSYDVKMKEKGDIPEGYSVSREKKERFSLILESASTNQTSMYLCASSYHRELFFGEGSRLTVL.

The chain uses TRBV5-1 and TRBJ2-3; D might be TRBD1 (6 bases). CDR1 is SGHRS, CDR2 YFSETQ, per germline. V dropped 0 bases and J dropped 5 bases, with 10 bases sitting between them. The CDR3 has 14 residues. The CDR3, as DNA: TGCGCCAGCAGCTTGGTGGGGGCCGTAGATACGCAGTATTTT. It codes for CASSLVGAVDTQYF.

The rearrangement links TRBV10-2 to TRBJ2-7; D may be TRBD1 (5 bases). The CDR3 spans 14 residues. Trimming removed 7 bases from V and 0 bases from J, with 13 bases in between. Germline CDR1 reads WSHSY; CDR2 reads SAAADI. Here the CDR3 DNA reads TGCGCCAGCACCGACAGAACAAGCTCCTACGAGCAGTACTTC. Protein product: CASTDRTSSYEQYF.

The gene calls are TRBV4-3 and TRBJ2-7; 7 bases align to TRBD1. Germline V gene lookup returns CDR1 LGHNA and CDR2 YSLEER. This CDR3 spans 16 amino acids. The V segment lost 0 bases and the J segment 2 bases; nucleotides outside the gene matches: 7. CDR3 protein: CASSQDRDSFAYEQYF. The CDR3 DNA sequence: TGCGCCAGCAGCCAAGACCGGGACAGTTTTGCCTACGAGCAGTACTTC.

This rearrangement joins TRBV19 to TRBJ1-1; 10 bases line up with TRBD1. Germline lookup yields CDR1 LNHDA and CDR2 SQIVND (reference sequence). The CDR3 spans 17 residues. Trimming removed 4 bases from V and 3 bases from J; junction bases left unmatched: 11. The CDR3 is CASSNRQGAEVDTEAFF. The CDR3 DNA follows: TGTGCCAGTAGTAACCGACAGGGGGCTGAGGTGGACACTGAAGCTTTCTTT.

In DNA form, the CDR3 reads TGCGCCAGCAGCTTGGAAAGGGGCTTCACTGAAGCTTTCTTT. It translates to CASSLERGFTEAFF. This rearrangement joins TRBV5-1 to TRBJ1-1, with a weak D call TRBD1 (5 bases). V was trimmed by 0 bases and J by 4 bases, leaving 10 bases between them. Germline V gives CDR1 SGHRS, CDR2 YFSETQ. The length of the CDR3 is 14 residues.

This chain joins TRBV27 and TRBJ2-7; no clear D. The CDR3 is made up of 13 amino acids. Between the trimmed V and J ends, which lost 6 bases and 1 base, there was a span of 10 bases. Germline CDR1 and CDR2: MNHEY and SMNVEV (reference sequence). In DNA form, the CDR3 reads TGTGCCAGCAGGAGCACAGTTTCCTACGAGCAGTACTTC. Its translation is CASRSTVSYEQYF.

The chain combines TRBV6-2 or TRBV6-3 with TRBJ1-1, with TRBD1 as a possible D gene (6 bases). V lost 2 bases and J lost 4, with 20 bases in between. The CDR3 consists of 17 residues. The germline CDR1 and CDR2 sequences are MNHEY and SVGEGT. The CDR3 here is CASSYGEQSPRGTEAFF. CDR3 nucleotides: TGTGCCAGCAGTTACGGGGAACAGTCTCCCAGGGGCACTGAAGCTTTCTTT.

This clone was seen once. The CDR3 spells CASSVKEIPYQPQHF. The CDR3 nucleotides read TGTGCCAGCAGCGTAAAAGAGATCCCTTATCAGCCCCAGCATTTT. The chain employs TRBV9 and TRBJ1-5; D is uncertain. The germline V and J ends were trimmed by 1 base and 5 bases, with 13 bases remaining between them. This CDR3 region has 15 residues. The germline gives CDR1 SGDLS, CDR2 YYNGEE.

The chain links TRBV5-4 to TRBJ2-2; TRBD1 might be the D (5 bases). The CDR3 runs to 14 residues. V lost 0 bases to trimming and J lost 7 bases, with 10 bases between them. The germline gives CDR1 SGHNT, CDR2 YYREEE (reference sequence). CDR3 in DNA: TGTGCCAGCAGCTTGGTAGGGGCTGACGGGGAGCTGTTTTTT. It encodes CASSLVGADGELFF.

The chain has TRBV6-5 and TRBJ2-1, with 10 bases fitting TRBD2. Germline trimming cut 9 bases from V and 15 bases from J; bases unmatched to any gene: 11. The CDR3 has 12 amino acids. The germline V gene has CDR1 MNHEY and CDR2 SVGAGI. CDR3 nucleotide sequence: TGTGCCAGTAACCCTAGCGGGGGCCCTTGGTTCTTC. It translates to CASNPSGGPWFF.

The CDR3 nucleotides read TGTGCCAGCAGCCCTCCCGGACAGGGGGCCGCTTATGGCTACACCTTC. Protein product: CASSPPGQGAAYGYTF. This chain joins TRBV28 and TRBJ1-2; 11 nucleotides align to TRBD1. The CDR3 sequence is 16 residues long. Trimming removed 6 bases from V and 5 bases from J; junction bases left unmatched: 11. The germline CDR1 and CDR2 sequences are MDHEN and SYDVKM.

This chain joins TRBV6-5 and TRBJ1-2, with TRBD1 matching over 8 bases. The V gene end was trimmed by 5 bases and the J gene end by 7 bases; junction bases not matched to a gene: 3. The germline CDR1 and CDR2 sequences are MNHEY and SVGAGI. This CDR3 has 12 residues. CDR3: CASSRDRSGYTF. CDR3 DNA: TGTGCCAGCAGTCGGGACAGGTCTGGCTACACCTTC.